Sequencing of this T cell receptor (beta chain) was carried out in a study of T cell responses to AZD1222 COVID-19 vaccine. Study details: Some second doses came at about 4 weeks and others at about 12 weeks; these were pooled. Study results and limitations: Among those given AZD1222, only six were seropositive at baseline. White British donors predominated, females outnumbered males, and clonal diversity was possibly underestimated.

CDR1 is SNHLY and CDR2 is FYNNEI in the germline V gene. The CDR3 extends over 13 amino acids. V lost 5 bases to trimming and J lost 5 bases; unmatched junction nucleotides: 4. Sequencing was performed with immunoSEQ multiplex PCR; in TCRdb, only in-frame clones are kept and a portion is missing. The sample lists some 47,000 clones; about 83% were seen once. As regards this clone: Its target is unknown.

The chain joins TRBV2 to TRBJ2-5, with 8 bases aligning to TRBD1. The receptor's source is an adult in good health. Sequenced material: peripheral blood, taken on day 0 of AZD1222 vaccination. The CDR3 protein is CASSKTGVETQYF. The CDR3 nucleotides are TGTGCCAGCAGTAAGACAGGGGTGGAGACCCAGTACTTC.